This TCR beta chain was sequenced for a study of response to subunit inactivated influenza vaccine. Overall study results and limits: A suggestion made by the authors is that each seasonal influenza vaccination recruits few new T cells.

TCRdb called the RT-PCR reads again in MiXCR, with one record for every CDR3 protein. The sample consists of roughly 460,000 distinct CDR3 sequences, approximately 10% of them appearing once. The ends were cut back, 6 bases at V and 0 bases at J, with 12 bases in the middle. Per the germline V gene, CDR1 is DFQATT and CDR2 is SNEGSKA (reference sequence). CDR3 length equals 13 residues. This clonotype was seen at least ten times. The antigen is unknown. This TCR was sampled from a man aged 50 to 60 who received an inactivated influenza vaccine. This chain links TRBV20-1 with TRBJ2-7; D ambiguous. Sequenced material: PBMCs from blood, taken 45 days after vaccination. CDR3 sequence: CSARLIRSYEQYF. CDR3 coding DNA: TGCAGTGCAAGGTTAATTCGCTCCTACGAGCAGTACTTC.